This T cell receptor beta chain was retrieved from a study of blood T cell repertoires in COVID-19. The overall study: COVID-19 samples from acute and convalescent phases originated in the United States, Italy and Spain. PBMCs, B-cell-depleted T cells, or T cells were the source of the cDNA or gDNA that made up the material.

Under the authors' procedure: How many nucleated cells were present was estimated from reference gene primer amplification. Produced via immunoSEQ multiplex PCR; TCRdb's table is partial and in-frame only. The V and J calls and the clone size are those of that table, but D and trimming were determined from the DNA. The sample lists some 99,000 clones; 70% to 90% were seen once. The V gene's germline CDR1 is LGHNA and CDR2 YNFKEQ. The CDR3 is made up of 15 amino acids. V dropped 3 bases and J dropped 2; count of bases not matched to a gene: 6. V is TRBV4-2 and J is TRBJ2-7, with 8 bases identical to TRBD1. The sequence derives from a woman between 55 and 75 years old in a cohort sampled during active or convalescent COVID-19. The sequenced sample was peripheral blood. The CDR3: CASSQDRANAYEQYF. Written as DNA, the CDR3 is TGTGCCAGCAGCCAGGACAGGGCCAATGCCTACGAGCAGTACTTC.